The sequence of this T cell receptor beta chain was determined in a study of blood T cells in healthy people across ages. PCR was performed a second time for about 7 to 11 cycles using a sample-barcoded 5' primer and a J-beta primer mix. Any given sample supplied a minimum of 2.5 million CDR3-containing paired-end reads. Each CDR3 protein is one row after TCRdb ran MiXCR on the 5' RACE reads. The table has about 940,000 distinct CDR3 sequences, 48% seen once. Germline V lookup: CDR1 SQVTM, CDR2 ANQGSEA. Trimming removed 8 bases at V and 0 bases at J, with 14 bases between. The CDR3 is 14 amino acids. The receptor was derived from a man aged 30 to 39 in good health. The J gene is TRBJ2-1, the V gene TRBV29-1, with D perhaps TRBD2 (6 bases). The sequenced sample was blood. In DNA, the CDR3 is TGCAGCATACAAGGAGGGAGCTCCTACAATGAGCAGTTCTTC. This gives the protein CSIQGGSSYNEQFF.